This passage covers 16 T cell receptor beta chains from one sample sequenced in a study of CD8 T cells in ankylosing spondylitis. One entry per CDR3 protein results from TCRdb running MiXCR on the 5' RACE reads. The sample includes some 15,000 distinct CDR3 sequences, around 8% of them seen just once. Material: blood. The receptor source for this set is a male donor with ankylosing spondylitis or in good health (not recorded which).

The chain uses TRBV5-6 and TRBJ2-1, with 8 bases aligning to TRBD1. CDR3 length: 17 amino acids. Germline V CDR1 and CDR2: SGHDT, YYEEEE. With 2 bases clipped from V and 0 bases from J, the junction kept 7 bases outside the gene matches. The CDR3 spells CASSLELQGGSYNEQFF. Written as DNA, the CDR3 is TGTGCCAGCAGCTTAGAGTTACAGGGGGGCTCCTACAATGAGCAGTTCTTC.

This clonotype was counted a few times. The J gene is TRBJ2-1, the V gene TRBV7-9, with D unclear. The CDR3 has 14 amino acids. Trimming left V 1 base short and J 6 bases short, with 10 bases between. The germline V gene encodes CDR1 SEHNR and CDR2 FQNEAQ (reference sequence). The CDR3 loop reads CASSLGAAFNEQFF. The CDR3 DNA reads as TGTGCCAGCAGCTTAGGGGCAGCCTTCAATGAGCAGTTCTTC.

This sequence joins TRBV11-3 and TRBJ2-3; 9 nucleotides match TRBD1. Germline-derived CDR1 and CDR2 are SGHNT and YENEEA. The CDR3 runs 14 residues. V dropped 5 bases and J dropped 3; count of bases not matched to a gene: 3. The CDR3 DNA reads as TGTGCCAGCAGCCGGACAGGGGTAACAGATACGCAGTATTTT. Translation: CASSRTGVTDTQYF.

This clonotype was seen more than once but under ten times. The genes are TRBV19 and TRBJ1-5, with no clear D. Between the trimmed V and J ends, which lost 8 bases and 3 bases, there was a span of 8 bases. The CDR3 spans 12 residues. In germline, CDR1 is LNHDA, CDR2 SQIVND (reference sequence). CDR3 DNA sequence: TGTGCCAGTCTGGGGTCCAATCAGCCCCAGCATTTT. This translates into CASLGSNQPQHF. Drawing the rest from reference TRBV19 and TRBJ1-5, the complete variable domain is DGGITQSPKYLFRKEGQNVTLSCEQNLNHDAMYWYRQDPGQGLRLIYYSQIVNDFQKGDIAEGYSVSREKKESFPLTVTSAQKNPTAFYLCASLGSNQPQHFGDGTRLSIL.

This clonotype was picked up many times. The CDR3 region has the DNA TGTGCCAGCAGCGCTAAGGGTGTTTATAGCAATCAGCCCCAGCATTTT. This encodes CASSAKGVYSNQPQHF. The chain combines TRBV12-3 or TRBV12-4 with TRBJ1-5; no reliable D call. The germline V and J ends were trimmed by 6 bases and 0 bases, with 15 bases remaining between them. The CDR3 is 16 residues long.

This clonotype appeared many times. The chain has TRBV7-9 and TRBJ1-4, with D possibly TRBD1 on 5 matching bases. V lost 5 bases and J lost 10, with 14 bases in between. This CDR3 comprises 13 residues. In germline, CDR1 is SEHNR, CDR2 FQNEAQ (reference sequence). Here the CDR3 DNA reads TGTGCCAGCAGCGCGGGACGATGGGCAAAACTGTTTTTT. The encoded protein is CASSAGRWAKLFF. The full variable domain, with the rest looked up from reference TRBV7-9 and TRBJ1-4, is DTGVSQNPRHKITKRGQNVTFRCDPISEHNRLYWYRQTLGQGPEFLTYFQNEAQLEKSRLLSDRFSAERPKGSFSTLEIQRTEQGDSAMYLCASSAGRWAKLFFGSGTQLSVL.

The chain couples TRBV12-3 or TRBV12-4 to TRBJ2-1; 10 bases fit TRBD2. This CDR3 spans 16 amino acids. The V gene end was trimmed by 6 bases and the J gene end by 5 bases; junction bases not matched to a gene: 10. CDR3 nucleotides: TGTGCCAGCAGACTCATTTTGGGACTAGCGAACAATGAGCAGTTCTTC. This translates into CASRLILGLANNEQFF.

This clonotype turned up a few times. This chain joins TRBV4-3 and TRBJ2-3; 11 bases fit TRBD2. The CDR3 totals 17 residues. The germline V gene encodes CDR1 LGHNA and CDR2 YSLEER. J was trimmed by 5 bases and V by 1 base; bases with no gene match: 8. CDR3 nucleotide sequence: TGCGCCAGCAGCCAAGGGAATAGCGGGAGGGCCGGAGATACGCAGTATTTT. Translating it yields CASSQGNSGRAGDTQYF.

This clonotype has at least ten counts. The V call is TRBV21-1, the J call TRBJ1-1; the tabulated D call, TRBD1, remains unverified against the DNA. TRBV21-1 is listed as a pseudogene. This CDR3 has 16 residues. The CDR3 sequence: CASSTPKGTTNTEAFF. In nucleotides, the CDR3 is TGTGCCAGCAGCACCCCAAAGGGGACCACTAACACTGAAGCTTTCTTT.

The chain joins TRBV27 to TRBJ2-1; unclear D gene. This CDR3 comprises 13 residues. V dropped 0 bases and J dropped 10 bases, with 10 bases sitting between them. The germline V gene has CDR1 MNHEY and CDR2 SMNVEV (reference sequence). The DNA for the CDR3 is TGTGCCAGCAGTTTATCAGGGTCGCGGGAGCAGTTCTTC. Translation: CASSLSGSREQFF.

In this sample, this clonotype turned up many times. The chain has TRBV5-1 and TRBJ1-1; 10 bases map to TRBD1. The trim removed 4 bases at V and 0 bases at J, leaving 12 bases unmatched. Germline CDR1 and CDR2: SGHRS and YFSETQ. This CDR3 is built from 18 residues. As DNA, the CDR3 is TGCGCCAGCAGCCCTGGACAGGGGGTTTTCCCTATGAACACTGAAGCTTTCTTT. It codes for CASSPGQGVFPMNTEAFF.

This clonotype was detected ten times or more. An end of the junction does not agree with germline; a read error may underlie this. In DNA, the CDR3 is TGTGCCAGCAGCCCGATGACGGACAGGGGAATAATCTTC. Amino acid sequence: CASSPMTDRGIIF. The chain has TRBV7-9 and TRBJ2-1; 9 bases map to TRBD1. Germline loops: CDR1 SEHNR, CDR2 FQNEAQ (reference sequence). This CDR3 has 13 residues.

Only a few counts were recorded for this clonotype. The rearrangement joins TRBV27 to TRBJ2-2; TRBD1 aligns across 7 bases. Germline V gene sequence: CDR1 MNHEY, CDR2 SMNVEV (reference sequence). Trimming took 6 bases from V and 4 from J; bases not matched to a gene: 8. This CDR3 region has 15 residues. CDR3 in amino acids: CASSLLGDSTGELFF. The CDR3 bases are TGTGCCAGCAGCCTCCTGGGGGACAGCACCGGGGAGCTGTTTTTT.

This clonotype has just a few counts. The chain joins TRBV20-1 to TRBJ2-3; D not resolved. Germline V gene lookup returns CDR1 DFQATT and CDR2 SNEGSKA (reference sequence). V was clipped by 3 bases and J by 2 bases, with 12 bases between them. This CDR3 is 14 amino acids long. As DNA, the CDR3 is TGCAGTGCTAGCCCCGCCCCGTACACAGATACGCAGTATTTT. This gives the protein CSASPAPYTDTQYF.

This clonotype was recorded many times. The V gene is TRBV20-1, the J gene TRBJ2-1; no clear D gene. V was shortened by 1 base and J by 6 bases, with 10 bases between the two germline ends. Germline CDR1 reads DFQATT; CDR2 reads SNEGSKA (reference sequence). The CDR3 is 13 residues long. The CDR3 nucleotides are TGCAGTGCTAGAGGGGGTAGCATCAATGAGCAGTTCTTC. This codes for CSARGGSINEQFF.

In its sample, this clonotype was seen many times. The J gene is TRBJ1-1, the V gene TRBV20-1; no firm D call. This CDR3 contains 13 residues. Trimming removed 6 bases from V and 4 bases from J, with 15 bases in between. Germline CDR1 is DFQATT and CDR2 is SNEGSKA (reference sequence). This CDR3 reads CSATEWGGTEAFF. In DNA form, the CDR3 reads TGCAGTGCAACCGAGTGGGGTGGCACTGAAGCTTTCTTT.